This passage covers 13 T cell receptor beta chains from one sample sequenced in a study of PD-1 blockade in classical Hodgkin lymphoma. All trial patients relapsed after autologous stem cell transplantation. The repertoire was sequenced with immunoSEQ multiplex PCR; TCRdb's copy has only in-frame clones and lacks some. The repertoire consists of about 150,000 clones, with about four fifths occurring once and the leading ten covering about 9.2%. The sample in question was peripheral blood mononuclear cells (PBMCs), obtained before the second cycle of nivolumab. Receptors were obtained from a human donor with classical Hodgkin lymphoma.

This sequence joins TRBV10-3 and TRBJ2-5, with D possibly being TRBD1 (5 bases). The CDR3 length is 13 residues. V was pared by 10 bases and J by 2 bases, with 14 bases between. Germline-derived CDR1 and CDR2 are ENHRY and SYGVKD. The CDR3 spells CASAPGSQETQYF. Here the CDR3 DNA reads TGTGCCAGCGCCCCAGGGTCACAAGAGACCCAGTACTTC.

This clone was recorded a few times. This chain joins TRBV2 and TRBJ1-2; unclear D gene. Germline V gene sequence: CDR1 SNHLY, CDR2 FYNNEI. The CDR3 is 12 amino acids. Trimming shortened V by 6 bases and J by 5 bases, and 10 bases separated the two germline ends. Written as DNA, the CDR3 is TGTGCCAGCAGGTACGCCTCTTATGGCTACACCTTC. Translation gives CASRYASYGYTF.

The chain combines TRBV5-1 with TRBJ1-2; D might be TRBD1 (6 bases). This CDR3 comprises 16 residues. From germline, CDR1 is SGHRS and CDR2 YFSETQ. Trimming took off 3 bases at V and 4 bases at J, with 19 bases between the two ends. CDR3 coding DNA: TGCGCCAGCAGCTCTAAACTACAGGGTTCTCTCTATGGCTACACCTTC. Protein product: CASSSKLQGSLYGYTF.

There are a few counts of this clone. The V gene is TRBV29-1, the J gene TRBJ2-5; tentatively, D is TRBD2 (6 bases). The CDR3 loop spans 14 amino acids. The germline V and J ends were trimmed by 1 base and 1 base, with 10 bases remaining between them. CDR1 SQVTM and CDR2 ANQGSEA come from the germline V gene. The CDR3 nucleotides read TGCAGCGTTGAAGGCGGGATGGTCCAAGAGACCCAGTACTTC. It specifies CSVEGGMVQETQYF.

With respect to this clone: One end of the junction fails to match germline, which may point to a read error. This chain uses TRBV10-3 with TRBJ2-5; 13 bases are a match to TRBD2. The CDR3 is 14 residues long. Germline V gene lookup returns CDR1 ENHRY and CDR2 SYGVKD. As DNA, the CDR3 is TGTGCCATCAGTCCAGGACTAGCGGGGGCCTCATTGGACTTC. Translated, it gives CAISPGLAGASLDF.

The CDR3 DNA is TGTGCCAGCAGTTTATTAGGGCTAGCGGGGGCTGAGCAGTTCTTC. Encoded protein: CASSLLGLAGAEQFF. The V call is TRBV27, the J call TRBJ2-1; the match to TRBD2 covers 10 bases. V dropped 1 base and J dropped 9; count of bases not matched to a gene: 6. Germline values: CDR1 MNHEY, CDR2 SMNVEV (reference sequence). The CDR3 loop spans 15 amino acids.

V usage is TRBV5-1 and J usage is TRBJ2-1; D call uncertain. The germline V gene has CDR1 SGHRS and CDR2 YFSETQ. V dropped 6 bases and J dropped 5 bases, with 12 bases sitting between them. This CDR3 is 13 amino acids long. The CDR3 reads CASMVSMDNEQFF. CDR3 nucleotides: TGCGCCAGCATGGTATCGATGGACAATGAGCAGTTCTTC. Supplemented by reference TRBV5-1 and TRBJ2-1, the full variable domain reads KAGVTQTPRYLIKTRGQQVTLSCSPISGHRSVSWYQQTPGQGLQFLFEYFSETQRNKGNFPGRFSGRQFSNSRSEMNVSTLELGDSALYLCASMVSMDNEQFFGPGTRLTVL.

The chain employs TRBV6-1 and TRBJ1-2, with unresolved D. V gave up 6 bases and J gave up 5 bases, with 13 bases separating them. This CDR3 has 13 amino acids. Germline V gene lookup returns CDR1 MNHNS and CDR2 SASEGT. The CDR3 DNA reads TGTGCCAGCAGATTCCGGGTCAATTATGGCTACACCTTC. Translated, it gives CASRFRVNYGYTF.

This clone was counted only a few times. The V and J genes are TRBV5-1 and TRBJ1-4; 7 bases match TRBD1. There are 17 residues in the CDR3. The V and J ends lost 2 bases and 0 bases, in that order; junction bases with no gene match: 7. Germline V gene lookup returns CDR1 SGHRS and CDR2 YFSETQ. CDR3 residues: CASSFGQDTATNEKLFF. The CDR3 DNA follows: TGCGCCAGCAGCTTTGGACAGGATACTGCAACTAATGAAAAACTGTTTTTT.

The J gene is TRBJ2-7, the V gene TRBV11-2; perhaps TRBD2 as D (6 bases). CDR1 is SGHAT, CDR2 FQNNGV, per germline. This CDR3 contains 13 residues. The V end was cut by 5 bases, the J end by 3 bases, with 11 bases between. CDR3 bases: TGTGCCAGCAGCACCGGGAGAAACTACGAGCAGTACTTC. Amino acid sequence: CASSTGRNYEQYF.

The chain combines TRBV25-1 with TRBJ2-2; 7 bases agree with TRBD1. The junction had 0 bases not matched to a gene; V was cut back by 2 bases and J by 0 bases. Germline assignment: CDR1 MGHDK and CDR2 SYGVNS. The CDR3 has 15 amino acids. CDR3 in amino acids: CASSEGTANTGELFF. The CDR3 DNA sequence: TGTGCCAGCAGTGAAGGGACAGCGAACACCGGGGAGCTGTTTTTT.

This clone has just a few counts. The V gene is TRBV7-2, the J gene TRBJ2-5; D not resolved. The CDR3 runs 13 residues. Deletions cut 2 bases from V and 5 bases from J, with 9 bases between. The germline gives CDR1 SGHTA, CDR2 FQGNSA. The CDR3 bases are TGTGCCAGCAGCTTATCTCTTGGGGAGACCCAGTACTTC. It is translated as CASSLSLGETQYF.

The DNA of the CDR3 is TGTGCCAGCAGGGACAGGTCCTATGGCTACACCTTC. Protein product: CASRDRSYGYTF. V is TRBV2 and J is TRBJ1-2; TRBD1 matches at 7 bases. V lost 6 bases and J lost 4; bases outside the gene matches: 2. The CDR3 has 12 amino acids. Germline V lookup: CDR1 SNHLY, CDR2 FYNNEI.